The clone carrying this T cell receptor (beta chain) was found many times. Trimming took 5 bases from V and 4 from J, leaving 16 bases between them. Germline-derived CDR1 and CDR2 are SGHRS and YFSETQ. The CDR3 is made up of 15 amino acids. MiXCR, run by TCRdb on the RT-PCR reads, gives a single entry per CDR3 protein. This table holds hundreds of thousands of distinct CDR3 sequences, 11% to 15% found once. Sequenced sample: memory CD4+ T cells from blood. This rearrangement joins TRBV5-1 to TRBJ2-1; D may match TRBD1 or TRBD2 (6 bases each). This TCR was sampled from a female donor in good health, serving as a healthy control. CDR3 sequence: CASRSQGTRYNEQFF. The CDR3 bases are TGCGCCAGCAGATCTCAGGGGACTCGGTACAATGAGCAGTTCTTC.